The present T cell receptor (beta chain) was sequenced within a study of early stage breast cancer tumors. Germline V gene sequence: CDR1 KGHSH, CDR2 LQKENI. This CDR3 is built from 16 residues. V lost 3 bases to trimming and J lost 6 bases; unmatched junction nucleotides: 10. Repertoires were generated with immunoSEQ multiplex PCR, while TCRdb's copy carries only in-frame clones and drops some. The sample records 25,000 to 35,000 clones, around three quarters being singletons. This receptor was obtained from a person aged 55-75 years with breast cancer. The chain is built from TRBV18 and TRBJ2-1; 8 bases are shared with TRBD2. The specimen was blood. The CDR3 DNA follows: TGTGCCAGCTCACCCCAGGGGAGCGGGAGTGGCAATGAGCAGTTCTTC. Translating it yields CASSPQGSGSGNEQFF.